These 28 T cell receptor beta chains came from one sample sequenced in a study of T-cell memory formation after mild COVID-19. TCRdb reanalysed the 5' RACE reads using MiXCR and keeps one entry per CDR3 protein. This sample has approximately 300,000 distinct CDR3 sequences, with around 8% found just once. The sequenced material came from PBMCs or a T cell subset sorted from them (not recorded which). These receptors were obtained from a man younger than 30 who had mild COVID-19 (a few samples of this study predate the infection). Cell type and time point are not known.

This clonotype was picked up a small number of times. This chain links TRBV20-1 with TRBJ1-1; TRBD1 matches at 7 bases. Germline V CDR1 and CDR2: DFQATT, SNEGSKA (reference sequence). The CDR3 consists of 14 residues. V trimming: 5 bases; J trimming: 0 bases; junction bases outside the gene matches: 6. The CDR3 loop is CSARTGTVNTEAFF. The CDR3 nucleotides are TGCAGTGCTCGTACCGGGACAGTGAACACTGAAGCTTTCTTT.

Ten or more counts support this clonotype. The chain links TRBV5-1 to TRBJ2-2, with D possibly being TRBD1 (6 bases). CDR1 and CDR2 from the germline V gene are SGHRS and YFSETQ. CDR3 length: 16 residues. V gave up 0 bases and J gave up 1 base, with 10 bases separating them. Written as DNA, the CDR3 is TGCGCCAGCAGCTTGGCAGGCAGGGGGAACACCGGGGAGCTGTTTTTT. This translates into CASSLAGRGNTGELFF. The entire variable domain, with the rest obtained from reference TRBV5-1 and TRBJ2-2, is as follows: KAGVTQTPRYLIKTRGQQVTLSCSPISGHRSVSWYQQTPGQGLQFLFEYFSETQRNKGNFPGRFSGRQFSNSRSEMNVSTLELGDSALYLCASSLAGRGNTGELFFGEGSRLTVL.

This clonotype appeared a few times. This chain links TRBV25-1 with TRBJ1-2; 7 bases align to TRBD1. Germline V gene lookup returns CDR1 MGHDK and CDR2 SYGVNS. Trimming at V came to 5 bases and at J to 1 base, leaving 7 bases not matched to a gene. The CDR3 is 15 residues long. The CDR3 coding sequence is TGTGCCAGCAGTAAGACAGGGATCGGTAACTATGGCTACACCTTC. It is translated as CASSKTGIGNYGYTF.

V is TRBV29-1 and J is TRBJ1-2, with a tentative D call TRBD1 (5 bases). The CDR3 spans 14 residues. The germline V gene encodes CDR1 SQVTM and CDR2 ANQGSEA. V lost 7 bases to trimming and J lost 5 bases, with 20 bases between them. CDR3 loop: CSARVRGFGYGYTF. Here the CDR3 DNA reads TGCAGCGCACGGGTACGGGGCTTTGGGTATGGCTACACCTTC.

This clonotype was seen a handful of times. CDR3 DNA sequence: TGTGCCAGCAGCCAAGGGACTAGATACGAGCAGTACTTC. It is translated as CASSQGTRYEQYF. The chain employs TRBV7-2 and TRBJ2-7; 8 nucleotides match TRBD2. Germline lookup yields CDR1 SGHTA and CDR2 FQGNSA. The CDR3 is made up of 13 amino acids. V lost 5 bases to trimming and J lost 4 bases; unmatched junction nucleotides: 4.

This clonotype was observed many times. The chain carries TRBV20-1 and TRBJ2-3; D call uncertain. This CDR3 is 15 amino acids long. The V end lost 3 bases, the J end lost 3 bases, and 16 bases lay between the germline ends. Germline values: CDR1 DFQATT, CDR2 SNEGSKA (reference sequence). CDR3 coding DNA: TGCAGTGCTAGGGCAGCCGAAGGAATTACAGATACGCAGTATTTT. Its protein is CSARAAEGITDTQYF.

This clonotype showed up just a few times. This chain uses TRBV20-1 with TRBJ2-5, with 8 nucleotides matching TRBD2. Germline values: CDR1 DFQATT, CDR2 SNEGSKA (reference sequence). There are 14 residues in the CDR3. The trim removed 5 bases at V and 5 bases at J, leaving 10 bases unmatched. DNA of the CDR3: TGCAGTGCTTCCGGGAGGGACTTTCGCGAGACCCAGTACTTC. This translates into CSASGRDFRETQYF.

The chain is built from TRBV12-3 or TRBV12-4 and TRBJ1-4; 7 bases are a match to TRBD1. The CDR3 is made up of 16 amino acids. V lost 5 bases and J lost 3; bases outside the gene matches: 9. CDR3 nucleotides: TGTGCCAGCAGTCATGACGACAGGGAGGCTAATGAAAAACTGTTTTTT. Translation gives CASSHDDREANEKLFF.

This clonotype was observed a few times. CDR3 protein: CASSLSPKGGAGELFF. DNA for the CDR3: TGTGCCAGCAGCTTATCCCCCAAAGGAGGCGCCGGGGAGCTGTTTTTT. The chain employs TRBV11-2 and TRBJ2-2, with a possible D match to TRBD2 (5 bases). Germline assignment: CDR1 SGHAT and CDR2 FQNNGV. This CDR3 spans 16 amino acids. Trimming took 2 bases from V and 6 from J, leaving 16 bases between them.

This clonotype was counted between two and nine times. This sequence joins TRBV6-5 and TRBJ2-1; D gene ambiguous. Trimming shortened V by 0 bases and J by 4 bases, and 13 bases separated the two germline ends. The germline gives CDR1 MNHEY, CDR2 SVGAGI. This CDR3 spans 16 amino acids. The CDR3 reads CASSYSYPSTYNEQFF. Here the CDR3 DNA reads TGTGCCAGCAGTTACTCGTATCCATCTACGTACAATGAGCAGTTCTTC.

J is TRBJ1-4 and V is TRBV5-1; D unresolved. CDR1 and CDR2 (germline): SGHRS, YFSETQ. V was pared by 2 bases and J by 0 bases, with 8 bases between. CDR3 length: 15 residues. The DNA for the CDR3 is TGCGCCAGCAGCTTCGACCGTGCAACTAATGAAAAACTGTTTTTT. As protein: CASSFDRATNEKLFF.

This clonotype was recorded a few times. The chain uses TRBV6-2 or TRBV6-3 and TRBJ2-5; D gene unclear. The CDR3 extends over 11 amino acids. The germline V and J ends were trimmed by 7 bases and 5 bases, with 8 bases remaining between them. CDR1 and CDR2 (germline): MNHEY, SVGEGT. CDR3 DNA sequence: TGTGCCAGCATCCTGGGGGAGACCCAGTACTTC. It encodes CASILGETQYF.

This clonotype was detected only a few times. This rearrangement joins TRBV7-7 to TRBJ2-1, with a possible D match to TRBD1 (6 bases). The CDR3 totals 16 residues. In germline, CDR1 is SSHAT, CDR2 FNYEAQ (reference sequence). Trimming cost V 5 bases and J 0 bases, with 14 bases left between them. The CDR3 is CASSRRQASSYNEQFF. CDR3 nucleotides: TGTGCCAGCAGCCGACGACAGGCTAGCTCCTACAATGAGCAGTTCTTC. Full variable domain (rest looked up from reference TRBV7-7 and TRBJ2-1): GAGVSQSPRYKVTKRGQDVTLRCDPISSHATLYWYQQALGQGPEFLTYFNYEAQPDKSGLPSDRFSAERPEGSISTLTIQRTEQRDSAMYRCASSRRQASSYNEQFFGPGTRLTVL.

The chain combines TRBV5-6 with TRBJ1-5; 8 nucleotides align to TRBD1. V dropped 4 bases and J dropped 7; count of bases not matched to a gene: 7. The CDR3 runs to 14 residues. Germline CDR1 reads SGHDT; CDR2 reads YYEEEE. As DNA, the CDR3 is TGTGCCAGCAGCAGGACAGGGTTCGAACAGCCCCAGCATTTT. Protein product: CASSRTGFEQPQHF.

The chain combines TRBV7-2 with TRBJ2-5; perhaps TRBD2 as D (5 bases). The germline gives CDR1 SGHTA, CDR2 FQGNSA. The V end lost 1 base, the J end lost 7 bases, and 13 bases lay between the germline ends. This CDR3 region has 14 residues. This CDR3 is CASSLDRGGRTQYF. The DNA of the CDR3 is TGTGCCAGCAGCTTAGACCGGGGTGGGCGGACCCAGTACTTC.

The sample holds a few counts of this clonotype. This chain links TRBV20-1 with TRBJ1-5, with D unresolved. The CDR3 spans 14 residues. V was shortened by 3 bases and J by 2 bases, with 11 bases between the two germline ends. Per the germline V gene, CDR1 is DFQATT and CDR2 is SNEGSKA (reference sequence). CDR3 in DNA: TGCAGTGCTAGGGACGGACTGGGCAATCAGCCCCAGCATTTT. Its translation is CSARDGLGNQPQHF.

This chain uses TRBV9 with TRBJ2-1; 10 bases line up with TRBD2. Per germline, CDR1 SGDLS and CDR2 YYNGEE. The CDR3 runs 15 residues. The junction had 11 bases not matched to a gene; V was cut back by 2 bases and J by 12 bases. DNA of the CDR3: TGTGCCAGCAGCGTTTGGGTTAGCGGGGGGTCGAGGCAGTTCTTC. This translates into CASSVWVSGGSRQFF.

This clonotype was observed a handful of times. The rearrangement uses TRBV28 and TRBJ1-2; 7 bases line up with TRBD1. The CDR3 covers 14 residues. Germline assignment: CDR1 MDHEN and CDR2 SYDVKM. Germline trimming cut 8 bases from V and 6 bases from J; bases unmatched to any gene: 12. The CDR3, as DNA: TGTGCCAGCGGATCAAGCGGAAGGGGGCATGGCTACACCTTC. Amino acid sequence: CASGSSGRGHGYTF.

This clonotype showed up many times. This sequence joins TRBV5-6 and TRBJ2-2, with a possible D match to TRBD1 (6 bases). Germline CDR1 and CDR2: SGHDT and YYEEEE. V lost 6 bases, J lost 1 base, and 7 bases lay in between. The CDR3 consists of 13 residues. CDR3 residues: CASKTGNTGELFF. The CDR3 nucleotides read TGTGCCAGCAAGACAGGGAACACCGGGGAGCTGTTTTTT.

This clonotype occurred a few times. The chain links TRBV11-1 to TRBJ2-6, with D perhaps TRBD1 (6 bases). There are 16 residues in the CDR3. Germline-derived CDR1 and CDR2 are SGHAT and FQDESV (reference sequence). Trimming cost V 5 bases and J 3 bases, with 14 bases left between them. CDR3 sequence (DNA): TGTGCCAGCAGCCGGCAGGGGAGTCTTGGGGCCAACGTCCTGACTTTC. Protein product: CASSRQGSLGANVLTF.

In this sample, this clonotype turned up a few times. The CDR3: CASSYSIPGSGDTGELFF. The CDR3 nucleotides read TGTGCCAGCAGTTACTCGATCCCTGGCAGCGGGGACACCGGGGAGCTGTTTTTT. This chain uses TRBV6-2 or TRBV6-3 with TRBJ2-2; 7 bases align to TRBD2. J gave up 3 bases and V 0 bases, and 10 bases lay outside the gene matches. The CDR3 sequence is 18 residues long. Germline-derived CDR1 and CDR2 are MNHEY and SVGEGT.

This clonotype appeared a few times. The chain couples TRBV7-2 to TRBJ1-2, with no clear D. V was trimmed by 1 base and J by 5 bases, leaving 8 bases between them. Germline values: CDR1 SGHTA, CDR2 FQGNSA. The CDR3 loop spans 13 amino acids. The CDR3 loop reads CASSLDLRYGYTF. For the CDR3, the DNA is TGTGCCAGCAGCTTAGATCTTCGATATGGCTACACCTTC. Complete variable domain (other parts from reference TRBV7-2 and TRBJ1-2): GAGVSQSPSNKVTEKGKDVELRCDPISGHTALYWYRQSLGQGLEFLIYFQGNSAPDKSGLPSDRFSAERTGGSVSTLTIQRTQQEDSAVYLCASSLDLRYGYTFGSGTRLTVV.

This clonotype has just a few counts. The chain combines TRBV7-2 with TRBJ1-5, with 8 nucleotides matching TRBD1. In germline, CDR1 is SGHTA, CDR2 FQGNSA. The CDR3 runs to 15 residues. The V segment lost 4 bases and the J segment 0 bases; nucleotides outside the gene matches: 2. The CDR3 region has the DNA TGTGCCAGCAGCTCGACAGGGGCTAGCAATCAGCCCCAGCATTTT. Residues: CASSSTGASNQPQHF.

This clonotype was counted at least ten times. The rearrangement joins TRBV7-2 to TRBJ1-6, with D maybe TRBD1 (5 bases). Trimming took 3 bases from V and 9 from J, leaving 9 bases between them. The germline V gene has CDR1 SGHTA and CDR2 FQGNSA. The CDR3 consists of 13 residues. In DNA, the CDR3 is TGTGCCAGCAGCTTCAGGGATGGTTCACCCCTCCACTTT. It codes for CASSFRDGSPLHF.

Ten or more counts support this clonotype. The chain recombines TRBV20-1 with TRBJ2-3, with unresolved D. The CDR3 extends over 13 amino acids. Per the germline V gene, CDR1 is DFQATT and CDR2 is SNEGSKA (reference sequence). V was cut by 0 bases and J by 2 bases, with 6 bases left in between. The CDR3 sequence: CSARDPYTDTQYF. In DNA form, the CDR3 reads TGCAGTGCTAGAGATCCCTACACAGATACGCAGTATTTT.

This clonotype occurred a few times. The gene calls are TRBV7-6 and TRBJ1-5; D is uncertain. V was cut by 5 bases and J by 4 bases, with 12 bases left in between. The length of the CDR3 is 14 residues. Germline V gene sequence: CDR1 SGHVS, CDR2 FNYEAQ. This CDR3 reads CASSEWGDNQPQHF. The CDR3 DNA reads TGTGCCAGCAGCGAGTGGGGAGATAATCAGCCCCAGCATTTT.

This clonotype appeared a few times. V gene TRBV12-3 or TRBV12-4 combines with J gene TRBJ2-5; 8 bases are a match to TRBD1. The CDR3 has 14 amino acids. The V segment lost 6 bases and the J segment 3 bases; nucleotides outside the gene matches: 6. CDR3 residues: CASRPGQGKETQYF. In DNA form, the CDR3 reads TGTGCCAGCAGACCAGGACAGGGAAAAGAGACCCAGTACTTC.

The J gene is TRBJ2-3, the V gene TRBV20-1, with 12 nucleotides matching TRBD2. The length of the CDR3 is 16 residues. J was trimmed by 2 bases and V by 4 bases; bases with no gene match: 7. Germline-derived CDR1 and CDR2 are DFQATT and SNEGSKA (reference sequence). As DNA, the CDR3 is TGCAGTGCTATCTCGACTAGCGGGGGATACACAGATACGCAGTATTTT. Translating it yields CSAISTSGGYTDTQYF.